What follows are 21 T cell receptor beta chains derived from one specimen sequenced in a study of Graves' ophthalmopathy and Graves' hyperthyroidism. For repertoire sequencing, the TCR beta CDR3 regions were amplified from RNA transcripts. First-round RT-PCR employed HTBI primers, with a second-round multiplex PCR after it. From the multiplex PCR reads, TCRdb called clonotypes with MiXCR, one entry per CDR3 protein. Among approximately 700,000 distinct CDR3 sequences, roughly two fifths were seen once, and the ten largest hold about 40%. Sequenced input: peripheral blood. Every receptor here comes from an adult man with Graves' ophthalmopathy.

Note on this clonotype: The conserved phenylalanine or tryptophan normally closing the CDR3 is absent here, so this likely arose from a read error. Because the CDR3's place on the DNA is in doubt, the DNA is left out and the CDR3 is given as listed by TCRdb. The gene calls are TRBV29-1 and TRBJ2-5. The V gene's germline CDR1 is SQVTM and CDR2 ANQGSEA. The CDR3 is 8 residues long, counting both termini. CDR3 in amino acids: CSVRDTVT.

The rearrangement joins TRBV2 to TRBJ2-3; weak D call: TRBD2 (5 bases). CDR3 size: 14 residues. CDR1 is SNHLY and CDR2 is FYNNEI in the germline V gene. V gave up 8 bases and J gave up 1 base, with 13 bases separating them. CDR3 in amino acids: CASSFGRGTDTQYF. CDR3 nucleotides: TGTGCCAGCTCGTTCGGGCGGGGCACAGATACGCAGTATTTT.

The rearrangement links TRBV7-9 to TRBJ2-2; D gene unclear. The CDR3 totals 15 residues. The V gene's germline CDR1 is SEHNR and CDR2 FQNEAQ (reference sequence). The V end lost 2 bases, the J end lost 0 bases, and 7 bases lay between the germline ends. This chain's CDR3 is CASSLIGPNTGELFF. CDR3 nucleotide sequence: TGTGCCAGCAGCTTAATCGGGCCGAACACCGGGGAGCTGTTTTTT.

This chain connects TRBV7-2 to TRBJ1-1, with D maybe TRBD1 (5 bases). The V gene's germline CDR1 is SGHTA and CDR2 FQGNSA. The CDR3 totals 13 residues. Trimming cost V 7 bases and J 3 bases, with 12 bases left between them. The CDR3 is CASNFQGDTEAFF. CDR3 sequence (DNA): TGTGCCAGCAACTTCCAGGGTGACACTGAAGCTTTCTTT.

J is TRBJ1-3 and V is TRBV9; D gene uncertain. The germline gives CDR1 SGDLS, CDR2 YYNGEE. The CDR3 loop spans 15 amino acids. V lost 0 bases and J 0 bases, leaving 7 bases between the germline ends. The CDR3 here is CASSVVGNSGNTIYF. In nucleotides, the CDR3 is TGTGCCAGCAGCGTAGTCGGGAACTCTGGAAACACCATATATTTT.

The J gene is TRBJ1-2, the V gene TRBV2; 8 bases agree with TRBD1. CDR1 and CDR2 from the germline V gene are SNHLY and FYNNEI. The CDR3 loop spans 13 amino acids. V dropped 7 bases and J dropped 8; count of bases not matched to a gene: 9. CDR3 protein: CASTEDRVEGYTF. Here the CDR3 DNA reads TGTGCCAGCACTGAGGACAGGGTGGAAGGCTACACCTTC. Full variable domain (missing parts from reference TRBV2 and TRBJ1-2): EPEVTQTPSHQVTQMGQEVILRCVPISNHLYFYWYRQILGQKVEFLVSFYNNEISEKSEIFDDQFSVERPDGSNFTLKIRSTKLEDSAMYFCASTEDRVEGYTFGSGTRLTVV.

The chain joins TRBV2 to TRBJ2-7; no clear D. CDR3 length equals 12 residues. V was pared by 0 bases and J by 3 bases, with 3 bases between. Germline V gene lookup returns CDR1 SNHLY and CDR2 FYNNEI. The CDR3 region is CASSEANYEQYF. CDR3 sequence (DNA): TGTGCCAGCAGTGAAGCCAACTACGAGCAGTACTTC.

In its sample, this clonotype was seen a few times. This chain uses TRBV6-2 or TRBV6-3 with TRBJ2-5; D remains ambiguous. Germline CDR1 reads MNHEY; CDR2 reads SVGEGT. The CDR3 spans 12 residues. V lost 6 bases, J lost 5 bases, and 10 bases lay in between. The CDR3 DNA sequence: TGTGCCAGCAGCTACCTCTGGGAGACCCAGTACTTC. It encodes CASSYLWETQYF.

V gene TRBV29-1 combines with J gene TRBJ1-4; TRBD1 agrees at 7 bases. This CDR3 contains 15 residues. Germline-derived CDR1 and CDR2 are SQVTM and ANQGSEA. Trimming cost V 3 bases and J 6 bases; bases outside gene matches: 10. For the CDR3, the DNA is TGCAGCGTTGACACACCAGGGGGAGGATATGAAAAACTGTTTTTT. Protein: CSVDTPGGGYEKLFF.

The CDR3 sequence is CASRAGQDLNTEAFF. The CDR3, as DNA: TGTGCCAGCAGGGCGGGACAGGACTTGAACACTGAAGCTTTCTTT. The chain uses TRBV5-6 and TRBJ1-1, with TRBD1 matching 8 bases. CDR3 length: 15 residues. The V gene end was trimmed by 5 bases and the J gene end by 0 bases; junction bases not matched to a gene: 6. Per the germline V gene, CDR1 is SGHDT and CDR2 is YYEEEE. Supplemented by reference TRBV5-6 and TRBJ1-1, the full variable domain reads DAGVTQSPTHLIKTRGQQVTLRCSPKSGHDTVSWYQQALGQGPQFIFQYYEEEERQRGNFPDRFSGHQFPNYSSELNVNALLLGDSALYLCASRAGQDLNTEAFFGQGTRLTVV.

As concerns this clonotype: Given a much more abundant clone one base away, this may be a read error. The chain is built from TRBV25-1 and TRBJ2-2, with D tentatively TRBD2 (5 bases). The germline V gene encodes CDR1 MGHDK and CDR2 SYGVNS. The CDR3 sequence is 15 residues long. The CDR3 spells CDTSDSQDWGGELFF. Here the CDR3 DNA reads TGTGACACCAGTGACTCCCAGGACTGGGGCGGGGAGCTGTTTTTT. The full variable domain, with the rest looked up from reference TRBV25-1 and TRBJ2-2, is EADIYQTPRYLVIGTGKKITLECSQTMGHDKMYWYQQDPGMELHLIHYSYGVNSTEKGDLSSESTVSRIRTEHFPLTLESARPSHTSQYLCDTSDSQDWGGELFFGEGSRLTVL.

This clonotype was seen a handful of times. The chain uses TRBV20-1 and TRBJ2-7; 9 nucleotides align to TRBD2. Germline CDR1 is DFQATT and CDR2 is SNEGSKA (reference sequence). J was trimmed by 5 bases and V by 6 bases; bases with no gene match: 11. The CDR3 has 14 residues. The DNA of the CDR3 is TGCAGTGCGGACTTTCCTAGCGGGGAAAACGAGCAGTACTTC. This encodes CSADFPSGENEQYF.

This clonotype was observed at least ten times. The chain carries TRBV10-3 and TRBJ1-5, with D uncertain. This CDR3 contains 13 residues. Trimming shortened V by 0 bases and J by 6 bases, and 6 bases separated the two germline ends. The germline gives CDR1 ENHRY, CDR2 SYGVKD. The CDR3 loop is CAISESPGQPQHF. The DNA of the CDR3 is TGTGCCATCAGTGAGTCTCCAGGTCAGCCCCAGCATTTT.

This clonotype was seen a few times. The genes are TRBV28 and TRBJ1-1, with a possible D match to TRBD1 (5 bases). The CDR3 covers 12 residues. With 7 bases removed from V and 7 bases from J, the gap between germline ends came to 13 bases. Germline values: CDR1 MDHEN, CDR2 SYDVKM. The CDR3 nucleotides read TGTGCCAGCACCATCGACAGTCTTGAAGCTTTCTTT. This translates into CASTIDSLEAFF.

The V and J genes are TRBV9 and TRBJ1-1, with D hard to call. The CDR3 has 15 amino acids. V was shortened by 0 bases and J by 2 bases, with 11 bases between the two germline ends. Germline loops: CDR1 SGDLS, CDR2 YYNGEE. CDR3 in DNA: TGTGCCAGCAGCGTAGCTAGCATTGGTAACACTGAAGCTTTCTTT. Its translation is CASSVASIGNTEAFF. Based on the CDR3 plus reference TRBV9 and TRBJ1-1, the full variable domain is DSGVTQTPKHLITATGQRVTLRCSPRSGDLSVYWYQQSLDQGLQFLIQYYNGEERAKGNILERFSAQQFPDLHSELNLSSLELGDSALYFCASSVASIGNTEAFFGQGTRLTVV.

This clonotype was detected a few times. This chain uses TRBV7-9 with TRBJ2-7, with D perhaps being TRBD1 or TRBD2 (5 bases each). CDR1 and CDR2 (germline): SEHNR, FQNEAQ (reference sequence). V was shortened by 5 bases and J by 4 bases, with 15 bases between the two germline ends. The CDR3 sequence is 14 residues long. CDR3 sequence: CASSVRGLRYEQYF. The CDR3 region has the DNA TGTGCCAGCAGCGTCCGGGGCCTCCGGTACGAGCAGTACTTC. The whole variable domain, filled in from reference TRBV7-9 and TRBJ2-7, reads DTGVSQNPRHKITKRGQNVTFRCDPISEHNRLYWYRQTLGQGPEFLTYFQNEAQLEKSRLLSDRFSAERPKGSFSTLEIQRTEQGDSAMYLCASSVRGLRYEQYFGPGTRLTVT.

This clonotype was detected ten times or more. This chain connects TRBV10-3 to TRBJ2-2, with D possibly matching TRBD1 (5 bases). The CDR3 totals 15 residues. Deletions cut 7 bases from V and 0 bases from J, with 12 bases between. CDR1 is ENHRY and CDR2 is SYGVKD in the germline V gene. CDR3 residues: CAITWGGSNTGELFF. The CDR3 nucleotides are TGTGCCATCACCTGGGGCGGCTCGAACACCGGGGAGCTGTTTTTT.

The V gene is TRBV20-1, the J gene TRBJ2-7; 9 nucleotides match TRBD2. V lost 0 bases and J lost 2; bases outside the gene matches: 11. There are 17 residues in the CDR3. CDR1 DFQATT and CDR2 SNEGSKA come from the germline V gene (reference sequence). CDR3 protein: CSARDRSRVAGAYEQYF. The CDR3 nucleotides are TGCAGTGCTAGAGATCGGTCGCGCGTAGCGGGGGCCTACGAGCAGTACTTC.

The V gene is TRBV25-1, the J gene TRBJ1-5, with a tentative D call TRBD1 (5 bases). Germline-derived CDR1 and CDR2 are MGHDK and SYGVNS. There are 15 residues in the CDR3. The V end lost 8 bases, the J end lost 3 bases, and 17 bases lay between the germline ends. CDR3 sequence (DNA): TGTGCCAGCGCTGAAACGCGGGGGATCAATCAGCCCCAGCATTTT. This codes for CASAETRGINQPQHF.

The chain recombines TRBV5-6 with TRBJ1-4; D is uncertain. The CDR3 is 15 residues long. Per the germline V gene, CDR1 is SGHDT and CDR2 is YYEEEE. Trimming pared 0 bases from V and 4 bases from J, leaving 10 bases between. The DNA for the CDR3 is TGTGCCAGCAGCTTGGTGGCACCTCATAATGAAAAACTGTTTTTT. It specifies CASSLVAPHNEKLFF.

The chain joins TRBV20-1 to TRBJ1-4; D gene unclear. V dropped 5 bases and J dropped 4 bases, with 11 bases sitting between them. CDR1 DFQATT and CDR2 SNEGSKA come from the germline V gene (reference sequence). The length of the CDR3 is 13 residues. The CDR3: CSAGWSDNEKLFF. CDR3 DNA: TGCAGTGCTGGGTGGTCGGATAATGAAAAACTGTTTTTT.